The 15 T cell receptor beta chains below come from one sample, sequenced in a study of T cell repertoires in cytomegalovirus infection. TCRdb reprocessed the reads with MiXCR, giving one entry per CDR3 protein. In the table there are fewer than 950,000 distinct CDR3 sequences, around a third of which are singletons. These receptors have no identified antigens. The source material was cultured CD8+ T cells from PBMCs, sampled from culture after CMV antigen stimulation. The source is a human donor in good health (CMV status not recorded). Some clones in this sample may be carry-over from other donors' samples.

The chain is built from TRBV7-4 and TRBJ2-7; 7 bases line up with TRBD1. After removal of 4 bases from V and 2 bases from J, the junction contained 5 bases not matched to a gene. The CDR3 is 14 residues long. The germline CDR1 and CDR2 sequences are SGHVT and SQSDAQ. In DNA, the CDR3 is TGTGCCAGCAGCTATCCGGGACAGCCCTACGAGCAGTACGTC. Protein: CASSYPGQPYEQYV.

Here the CDR3 reads CASSFVGDPYGYTF. The CDR3 region has the DNA TGTGCCAGCAGTTTCGTGGGGGATCCCTATGGCTACACCTTC. The chain employs TRBV27 and TRBJ1-2, with a weak D call TRBD1 (5 bases). CDR3 length: 14 amino acids. V was cut by 3 bases and J by 4 bases, with 12 bases left in between. Germline V gene data show CDR1 as MNHEY and CDR2 as SMNVEV (reference sequence).

This clonotype has a handful of counts. This chain joins TRBV7-9 and TRBJ2-5, with 9 positions matching TRBD2. Germline lookup yields CDR1 SEHNR and CDR2 FQNEAQ (reference sequence). The trim removed 4 bases at V and 4 bases at J, leaving 19 bases unmatched. The CDR3 loop spans 19 amino acids. In nucleotides, the CDR3 is TGTGCCAGCAGCTCGTTCTGGTCTAGCGGGACCGGTCATGCAGAGACCCAGTACTTC. Encoded protein: CASSSFWSSGTGHAETQYF.

V usage is TRBV4-1 and J usage is TRBJ2-4; TRBD1 or TRBD2 may be the D gene (5 bases each). CDR3 length: 15 residues. Trimming left V 3 bases short and J 7 bases short, with 16 bases between. Germline V CDR1 and CDR2: MGHRA, YSYEKL. This CDR3 is CASSHSLGESNIQYF. CDR3 DNA: TGCGCCAGCAGCCATTCCTTGGGGGAGTCGAACATTCAGTACTTC.

The V and J genes are TRBV10-3 and TRBJ2-3; no firm D call. CDR1 is ENHRY and CDR2 is SYGVKD in the germline V gene. Trimming stripped 8 bases from V and 0 bases from J, with 18 bases between. The CDR3 extends over 16 amino acids. The CDR3 DNA is TGTGCCATCCGGAGTTACACAGACTCTAGCACAGATACGCAGTATTTT. It translates to CAIRSYTDSSTDTQYF.

This clonotype was counted only a few times. The V and J genes are TRBV6-1 and TRBJ1-4; 8 nucleotides align to TRBD1. This CDR3 is 16 amino acids long. In germline, CDR1 is MNHNS, CDR2 SASEGT. V gave up 6 bases and J gave up 8 bases; unmatched junction bases: 14. For the CDR3, the DNA is TGTGCCAGCAGACGACAGGGGCCACATGCCTTAGAAAAACTGTTTTTT. Protein sequence: CASRRQGPHALEKLFF.

CDR3 nucleotide sequence: TGTGCCAGCAGCTTAAGAGACCCCACGCAGTATTTT. Translated, it gives CASSLRDPTQYF. The chain employs TRBV7-4 and TRBJ2-3; D call uncertain. The CDR3 runs to 12 residues. Germline assignment: CDR1 SGHVT and CDR2 SQSDAQ. V was shortened by 2 bases and J by 9 bases, with 9 bases between the two germline ends.

The chain recombines TRBV11-2 with TRBJ1-2; D gene ambiguous. V lost 3 bases and J 1 base, leaving 9 bases between the germline ends. Germline V CDR1 and CDR2: SGHAT, FQNNGV. The CDR3 loop spans 14 amino acids. This CDR3 reads CASSFPQSNYGYTF. In DNA form, the CDR3 reads TGTGCCAGCAGCTTCCCACAGAGTAACTATGGCTACACCTTC. The variable domain in full, completed from reference TRBV11-2 and TRBJ1-2, reads EAGVAQSPRYKIIEKRQSVAFWCNPISGHATLYWYQQILGQGPKLLIQFQNNGVVDDSQLPKDRFSAERLKGVDSTLKIQPAKLEDSAVYLCASSFPQSNYGYTFGSGTRLTVV.

This clonotype has a handful of counts. The chain uses TRBV19 and TRBJ1-4; a weak D match, TRBD1 (5 bases). The germline gives CDR1 LNHDA, CDR2 SQIVND (reference sequence). V lost 3 bases, J lost 7 bases, and 15 bases lay in between. The CDR3 extends over 15 amino acids. The CDR3 DNA reads TGTGCCAGTAGTATGGGCCAGGGAGGCCCTGAAAAACTGTTTTTT. Protein: CASSMGQGGPEKLFF.

This clonotype occurred a few times. The chain recombines TRBV4-3 with TRBJ1-5, with 7 bases matching TRBD1. The CDR3 sequence is 15 residues long. Germline CDR1 LGHNA, CDR2 YSLEER. Trimming took 2 bases from V and 5 from J; bases not matched to a gene: 6. The CDR3 nucleotides read TGCGCCAGCAGCCAACAGGGGGGCGCCGATCAGCCCCAGCATTTT. This codes for CASSQQGGADQPQHF.

J is TRBJ2-1 and V is TRBV7-6, with D possibly matching TRBD2 (6 bases). CDR1 SGHVS and CDR2 FNYEAQ come from the germline V gene. Trimming removed 4 bases from V and 9 bases from J, with 19 bases in between. CDR3 length equals 15 residues. The CDR3 DNA reads as TGTGCCAGCAGCTCTATACTAGTTTTGGAGGGTGAGCAGTTCTTC. It is translated as CASSSILVLEGEQFF.

The CDR3 spells CASSDLRGSEQYV. The CDR3 DNA follows: TGTGCCAGCTCGGACCTGCGGGGCTCCGAGCAGTACGTC. The chain links TRBV18 to TRBJ2-7, with D tentatively TRBD2 (6 bases). V was shortened by 6 bases and J by 6 bases, with 15 bases between the two germline ends. The CDR3 contains 13 residues. Per the germline V gene, CDR1 is KGHSH and CDR2 is LQKENI.

The V call is TRBV7-9, the J call TRBJ2-5; 8 nucleotides line up with TRBD2. V trimming: 4 bases; J trimming: 3 bases; junction bases outside the gene matches: 4. Germline V CDR1 and CDR2: SEHNR, FQNEAQ (reference sequence). The CDR3 totals 14 residues. CDR3 nucleotides: TGTGCCAGCAGCTCGACTAGCGAAGAAGAGACCCAGTACTTC. This translates into CASSSTSEEETQYF.

There are a few counts of this clonotype. This chain connects TRBV12-5 to TRBJ2-6, with D tentatively TRBD1 (5 bases). The CDR3 is made up of 19 amino acids. Deletions cut 7 bases from V and 0 bases from J, with 22 bases between. The germline V gene encodes CDR1 LGHNT and CDR2 FRNRAP. CDR3 sequence reads: CASAPVGWGPNSGANVLTF. In DNA form, the CDR3 reads TGTGCTAGTGCTCCCGTCGGATGGGGCCCCAACTCTGGGGCCAACGTCCTGACTTTC.

This chain connects TRBV19 to TRBJ1-5; no reliable D call. Per germline, CDR1 LNHDA and CDR2 SQIVND (reference sequence). CDR3 length equals 15 residues. V was pared by 7 bases and J by 2 bases, with 15 bases between. The CDR3 DNA reads TGTGCCAGTACCATGAGAGGGAACGGCAATCAGCCCCAGCATTTT. Amino acid sequence: CASTMRGNGNQPQHF.